The clone carrying this T cell receptor (beta chain) was detected only a few times. No antigen is known for it. Specified time point: patch test 3, about 24 weeks after DPC sensitization. Treatment defined: therapeutic diphenylcyclopropenone sensitization with weekly scalp DPC. It was from unfractionated whole blood that total RNA was extracted. The ends lost 2 bases at V and 4 bases at J; junction bases unmatched: 3. Germline V gives CDR1 SGHTA, CDR2 FQGNSA. This CDR3 has 16 amino acids. This sample stems from a study of human T cells and chemical hapten exposure. Overall study context: DPC (0.01%) was patch tested on the upper back and read at 6 days.

Points from the study as a whole: Expanded TCRs grouped into significantly more large CDR3 similarity clusters than controls produced. No change in TCRs above 1 in 1000 frequency was produced by DPC sensitization.

Using its own MiXCR run on the RACE reads, TCRdb lists one record per CDR3 protein. The sample records tens of thousands of distinct CDR3 sequences, about 13% being singletons. The sequence derives from a woman aged 40 to 50 with alopecia areata. Some clones in this sample may be carry-over from other donors' samples. The sequenced sample was whole blood, obtained in connection with sensitization to the hapten diphenylcyclopropenone (DPC). J is TRBJ2-1 and V is TRBV7-2, with 12 bases lining up with TRBD2. CDR3: CASSLWGLAGYNEQFF. DNA for the CDR3: TGTGCCAGCAGCTTATGGGGACTAGCGGGTTACAATGAGCAGTTCTTC.